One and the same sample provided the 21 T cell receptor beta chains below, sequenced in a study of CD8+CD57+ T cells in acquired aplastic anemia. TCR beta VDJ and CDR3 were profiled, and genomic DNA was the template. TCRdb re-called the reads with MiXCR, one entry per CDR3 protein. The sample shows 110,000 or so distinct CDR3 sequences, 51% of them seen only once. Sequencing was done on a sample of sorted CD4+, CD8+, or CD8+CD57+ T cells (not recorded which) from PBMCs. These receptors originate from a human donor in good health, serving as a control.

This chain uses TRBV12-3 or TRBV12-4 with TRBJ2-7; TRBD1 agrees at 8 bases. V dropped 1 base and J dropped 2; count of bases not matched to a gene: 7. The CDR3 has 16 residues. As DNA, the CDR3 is TGTGCCAGCAGTTTAGGCTCGGGACAGGACCCCTACGAGCAGTACTTC. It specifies CASSLGSGQDPYEQYF.

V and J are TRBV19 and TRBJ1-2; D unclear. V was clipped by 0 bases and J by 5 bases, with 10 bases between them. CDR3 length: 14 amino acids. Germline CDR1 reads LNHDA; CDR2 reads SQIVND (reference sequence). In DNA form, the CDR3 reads TGTGCCAGTAGTATAGAGAGATCTCCGTATGGCTACACCTTC. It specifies CASSIERSPYGYTF.

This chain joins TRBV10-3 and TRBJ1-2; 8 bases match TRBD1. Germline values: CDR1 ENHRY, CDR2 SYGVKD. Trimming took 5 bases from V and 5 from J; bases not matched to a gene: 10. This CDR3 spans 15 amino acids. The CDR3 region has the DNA TGTGCCATCAGTCAGCCGGGACAGGAACTATATGGCTACACCTTC. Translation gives CAISQPGQELYGYTF.

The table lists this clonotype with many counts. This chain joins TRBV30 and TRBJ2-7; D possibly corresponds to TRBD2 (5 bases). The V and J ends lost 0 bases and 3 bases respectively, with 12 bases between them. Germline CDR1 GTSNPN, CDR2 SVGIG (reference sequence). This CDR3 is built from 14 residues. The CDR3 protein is CAWSVPGLVYEQYF. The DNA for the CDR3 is TGTGCCTGGAGTGTACCGGGGTTGGTCTACGAGCAGTACTTC.

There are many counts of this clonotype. This CDR3 is CASSPTLGTEAFF. In nucleotides, the CDR3 is TGTGCCAGCAGCCCGACATTGGGCACTGAAGCTTTCTTT. The chain couples TRBV7-2 to TRBJ1-1; no clear D. Germline values: CDR1 SGHTA, CDR2 FQGNSA. V gave up 5 bases and J gave up 4 bases, with 11 bases separating them. The CDR3 is 13 residues long.

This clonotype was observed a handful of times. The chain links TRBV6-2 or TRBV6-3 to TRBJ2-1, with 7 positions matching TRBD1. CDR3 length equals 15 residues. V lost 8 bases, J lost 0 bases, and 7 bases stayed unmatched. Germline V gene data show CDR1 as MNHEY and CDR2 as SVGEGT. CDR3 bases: TGTGCCAGCGCAACCGGGACAGACTCCTACAATGAGCAGTTCTTC. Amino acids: CASATGTDSYNEQFF.

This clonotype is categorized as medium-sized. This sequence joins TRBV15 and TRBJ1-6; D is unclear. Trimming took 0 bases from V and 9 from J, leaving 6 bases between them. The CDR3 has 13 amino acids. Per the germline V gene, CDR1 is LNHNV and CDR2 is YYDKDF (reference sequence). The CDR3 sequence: CATSRDRGSPLHF. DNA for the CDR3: TGTGCCACCAGCAGAGACCGGGGTTCACCCCTCCACTTT.

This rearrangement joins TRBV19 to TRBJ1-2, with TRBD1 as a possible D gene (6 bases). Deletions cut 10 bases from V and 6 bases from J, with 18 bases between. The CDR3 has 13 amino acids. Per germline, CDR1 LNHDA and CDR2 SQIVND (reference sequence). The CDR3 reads CAISRGLLDGYTF. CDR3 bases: TGTGCCATCAGCAGGGGCCTCCTCGATGGCTACACCTTC.

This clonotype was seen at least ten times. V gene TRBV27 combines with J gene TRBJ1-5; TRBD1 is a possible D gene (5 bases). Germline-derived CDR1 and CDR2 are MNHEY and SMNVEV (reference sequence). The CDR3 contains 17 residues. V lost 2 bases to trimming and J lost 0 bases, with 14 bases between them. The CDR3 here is CASSLVYGRVSNQPQHF. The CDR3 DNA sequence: TGTGCCAGCAGTTTAGTGTACGGCAGGGTTAGCAATCAGCCCCAGCATTTT.

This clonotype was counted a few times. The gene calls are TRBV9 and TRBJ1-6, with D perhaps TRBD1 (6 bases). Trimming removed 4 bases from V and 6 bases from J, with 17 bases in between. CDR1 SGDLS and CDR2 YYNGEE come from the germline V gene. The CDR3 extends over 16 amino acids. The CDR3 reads CASSFYDRIGNSPLHF. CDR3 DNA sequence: TGTGCCAGCAGCTTCTACGACAGGATCGGTAATTCACCCCTCCACTTT.

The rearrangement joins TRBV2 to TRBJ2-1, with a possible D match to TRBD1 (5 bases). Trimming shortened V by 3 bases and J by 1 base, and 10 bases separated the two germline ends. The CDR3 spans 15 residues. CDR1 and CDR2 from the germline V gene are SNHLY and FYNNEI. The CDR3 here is CASSETAGSYNEQFF. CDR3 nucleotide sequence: TGTGCCAGCAGTGAGACGGCAGGGTCCTACAATGAGCAGTTCTTC.

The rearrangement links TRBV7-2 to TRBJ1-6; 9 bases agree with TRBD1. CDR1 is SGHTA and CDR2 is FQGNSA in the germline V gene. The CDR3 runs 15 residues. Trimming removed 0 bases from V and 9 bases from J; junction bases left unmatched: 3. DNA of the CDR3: TGTGCCAGCAGCTTAGCCGGGACAGGGTCTTCACCCCTCCACTTT. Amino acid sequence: CASSLAGTGSSPLHF.

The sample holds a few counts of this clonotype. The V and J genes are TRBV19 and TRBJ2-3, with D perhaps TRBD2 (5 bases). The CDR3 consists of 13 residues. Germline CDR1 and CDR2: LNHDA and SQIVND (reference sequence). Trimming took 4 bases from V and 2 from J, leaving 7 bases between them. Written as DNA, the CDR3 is TGTGCCAGTAGTAACCGGGACACAGATACGCAGTATTTT. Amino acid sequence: CASSNRDTDTQYF. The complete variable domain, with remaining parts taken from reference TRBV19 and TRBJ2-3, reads DGGITQSPKYLFRKEGQNVTLSCEQNLNHDAMYWYRQDPGQGLRLIYYSQIVNDFQKGDIAEGYSVSREKKESFPLTVTSAQKNPTAFYLCASSNRDTDTQYFGPGTRLTVL.

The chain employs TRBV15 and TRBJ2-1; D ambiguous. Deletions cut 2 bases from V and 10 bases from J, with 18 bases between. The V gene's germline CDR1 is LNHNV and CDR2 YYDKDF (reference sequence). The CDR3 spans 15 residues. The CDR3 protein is CATSRTPTGTREQFF. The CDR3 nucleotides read TGTGCCACCAGCAGAACCCCGACCGGCACCAGGGAGCAGTTCTTC.

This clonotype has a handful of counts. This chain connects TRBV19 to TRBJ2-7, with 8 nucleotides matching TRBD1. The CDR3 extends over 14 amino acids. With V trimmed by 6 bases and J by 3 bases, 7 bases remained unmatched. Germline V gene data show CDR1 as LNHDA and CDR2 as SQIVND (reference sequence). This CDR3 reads CASSPGTGDYEQYF. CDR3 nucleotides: TGTGCCAGTAGCCCCGGGACAGGAGACTACGAGCAGTACTTC.

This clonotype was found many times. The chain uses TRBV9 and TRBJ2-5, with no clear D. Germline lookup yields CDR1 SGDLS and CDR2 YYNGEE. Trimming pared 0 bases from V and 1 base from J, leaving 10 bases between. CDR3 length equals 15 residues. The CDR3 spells CASSVDLGRQETQYF. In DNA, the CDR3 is TGTGCCAGCAGCGTAGATCTCGGGCGCCAAGAGACCCAGTACTTC.

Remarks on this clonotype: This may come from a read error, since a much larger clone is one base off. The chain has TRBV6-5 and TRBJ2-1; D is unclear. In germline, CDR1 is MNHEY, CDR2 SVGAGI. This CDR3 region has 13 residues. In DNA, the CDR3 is TGTGCCAGCAGTTACGTCGCGAACAATGAGCAGCTCTTC. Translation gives CASSYVANNEQLF.

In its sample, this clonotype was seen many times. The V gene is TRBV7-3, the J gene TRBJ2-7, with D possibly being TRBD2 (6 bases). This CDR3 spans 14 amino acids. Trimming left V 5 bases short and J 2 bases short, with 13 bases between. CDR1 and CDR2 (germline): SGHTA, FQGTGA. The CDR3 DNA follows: TGTGCCAGCAGCCCCGCGGGCGGGGCCTACGAGCAGTACTTC. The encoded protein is CASSPAGGAYEQYF.

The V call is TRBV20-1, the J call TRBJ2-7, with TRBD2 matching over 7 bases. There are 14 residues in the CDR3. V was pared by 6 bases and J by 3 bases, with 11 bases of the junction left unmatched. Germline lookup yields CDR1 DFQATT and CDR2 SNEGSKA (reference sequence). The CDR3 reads CSAAGLADFYEQYF. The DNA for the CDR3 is TGCAGTGCCGCGGGGCTAGCGGACTTCTACGAGCAGTACTTC.

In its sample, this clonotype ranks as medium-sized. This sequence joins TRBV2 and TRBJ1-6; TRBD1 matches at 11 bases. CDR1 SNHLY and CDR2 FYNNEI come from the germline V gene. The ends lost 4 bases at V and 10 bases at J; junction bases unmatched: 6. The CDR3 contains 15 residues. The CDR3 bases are TGTGCCAGCAGTGGGACAGGGGGCGTAAGGTCACCCCTCCACTTT. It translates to CASSGTGGVRSPLHF.

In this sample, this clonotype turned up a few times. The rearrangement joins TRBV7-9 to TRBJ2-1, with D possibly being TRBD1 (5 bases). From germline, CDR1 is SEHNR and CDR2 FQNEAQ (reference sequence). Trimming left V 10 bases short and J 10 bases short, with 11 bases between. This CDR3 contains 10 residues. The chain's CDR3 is CATKQVEQFF. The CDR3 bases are TGTGCCACTAAACAGGTCGAGCAGTTCTTC.